One sample yielded the 4 T cell receptor beta chains listed below, sequenced in a study of CD8+ T cells in alopecia areata. The sample's treatment: oral pan-JAK inhibitor, 5-10 mg twice daily. Extracted from the samples, RNA was reverse transcribed into cDNA to serve as the sequencing template. Using immunoSEQ multiplex PCR, the repertoire was profiled, and TCRdb retains in-frame clones only, with some absent. The table lists over 80,000 clones, around 44% of them singletons, with less than 20% in the top ten. The specimen comprised CD8+ T cells sorted from blood, sampled at week 24, from a patient treated with tofacitinib. These receptors originate from a human donor with alopecia areata.

The rearrangement joins TRBV4-1 to TRBJ2-7; D is unclear. The CDR3 has 16 residues. Trimming removed 2 bases at V and 2 bases at J, with 16 bases between. Germline V gene sequence: CDR1 MGHRA, CDR2 YSYEKL. The CDR3 DNA reads as TGCGCCAGCAGCCAATCTTTGTCGCTGGGAACCTACGAGCAGTACTTC. This encodes CASSQSLSLGTYEQYF.

This clone has more than one count but fewer than ten. The sample carries other DNA sequences with the same CDR3. The rearrangement links TRBV7-9 to TRBJ2-7; 9 bases match TRBD1. The germline V gene encodes CDR1 SEHNR and CDR2 FQNEAQ (reference sequence). V trimming: 5 bases; J trimming: 2 bases; junction bases outside the gene matches: 4. CDR3 length equals 14 residues. CDR3 in DNA: TGTGCCAGCAGCCCAAGGGACAGGGCCTACGAGCAGTACTTC. Its protein is CASSPRDRAYEQYF.

Only a few counts were recorded for this clone. V is TRBV29-1 and J is TRBJ2-1, with 9 bases lining up with TRBD2. V was clipped by 0 bases and J by 6 bases; unmatched bases: 3. This CDR3 region has 14 residues. CDR1 SQVTM and CDR2 ANQGSEA come from the germline V gene. CDR3 nucleotides: TGCAGCGTTGAAGAGGGTAGCGGGGGCAATGAGCAGTTCTTC. Amino acid sequence: CSVEEGSGGNEQFF.

The J gene is TRBJ2-7, the V gene TRBV4-1; TRBD2 might be the D (5 bases). V was shortened by 0 bases and J by 5 bases, with 11 bases between the two germline ends. CDR1 MGHRA and CDR2 YSYEKL come from the germline V gene. The CDR3 spans 14 residues. Here the CDR3 DNA reads TGCGCCAGCAGCCAAGATGAGGGCGAGAACGAGCAGTACTTC. It yields the protein CASSQDEGENEQYF.